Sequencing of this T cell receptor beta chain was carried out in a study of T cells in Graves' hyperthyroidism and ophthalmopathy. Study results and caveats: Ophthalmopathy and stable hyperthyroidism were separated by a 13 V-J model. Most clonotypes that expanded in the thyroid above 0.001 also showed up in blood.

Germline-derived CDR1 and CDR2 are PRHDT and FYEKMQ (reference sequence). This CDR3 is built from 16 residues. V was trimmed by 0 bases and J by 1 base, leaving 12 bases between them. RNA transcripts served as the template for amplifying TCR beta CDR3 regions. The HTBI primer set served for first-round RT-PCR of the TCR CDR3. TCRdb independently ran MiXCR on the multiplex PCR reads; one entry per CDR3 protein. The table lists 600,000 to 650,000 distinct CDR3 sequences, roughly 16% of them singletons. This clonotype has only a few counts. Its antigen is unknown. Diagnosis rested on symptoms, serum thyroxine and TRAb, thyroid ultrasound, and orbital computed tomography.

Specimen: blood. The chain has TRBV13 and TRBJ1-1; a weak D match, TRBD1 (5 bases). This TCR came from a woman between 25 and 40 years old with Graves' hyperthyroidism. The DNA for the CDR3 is TGTGCCAGCAGCTTAGGCTTAGGACACTCGAACACTGAAGCTTTCTTT. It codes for CASSLGLGHSNTEAFF.